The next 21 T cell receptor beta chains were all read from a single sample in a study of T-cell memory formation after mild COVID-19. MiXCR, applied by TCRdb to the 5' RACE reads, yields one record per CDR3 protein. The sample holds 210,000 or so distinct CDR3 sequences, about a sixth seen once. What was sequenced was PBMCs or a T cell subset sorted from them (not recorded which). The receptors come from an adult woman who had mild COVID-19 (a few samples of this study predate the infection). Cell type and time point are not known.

The CDR3 sequence is CASSHGTIGGGEQFF. The DNA for the CDR3 is TGCGCCAGCAGCCATGGGACTATCGGGGGAGGTGAGCAGTTCTTC. The chain is built from TRBV4-1 and TRBJ2-1, with 7 positions matching TRBD2. The V segment lost 3 bases and the J segment 9 bases; nucleotides outside the gene matches: 11. This CDR3 comprises 15 residues. Germline lookup yields CDR1 MGHRA and CDR2 YSYEKL.

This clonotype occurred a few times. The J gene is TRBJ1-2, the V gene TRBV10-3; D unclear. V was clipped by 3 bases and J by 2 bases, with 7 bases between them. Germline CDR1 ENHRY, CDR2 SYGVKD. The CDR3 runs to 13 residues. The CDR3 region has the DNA TGTGCCATCAGTGACAGGCACAACTATGGCTACACCTTC. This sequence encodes CAISDRHNYGYTF.

The CDR3 bases are TGCGCCAGCAAGAATCAAAAACATAGCAATCAGCCCCAGCATTTT. It specifies CASKNQKHSNQPQHF. J is TRBJ1-5 and V is TRBV5-1; D is undetermined. The CDR3 consists of 15 residues. Germline-derived CDR1 and CDR2 are SGHRS and YFSETQ. Trimming took 6 bases from V and 0 from J, leaving 13 bases between them. Variable domain in full (rest from reference TRBV5-1 and TRBJ1-5): KAGVTQTPRYLIKTRGQQVTLSCSPISGHRSVSWYQQTPGQGLQFLFEYFSETQRNKGNFPGRFSGRQFSNSRSEMNVSTLELGDSALYLCASKNQKHSNQPQHFGDGTRLSIL.

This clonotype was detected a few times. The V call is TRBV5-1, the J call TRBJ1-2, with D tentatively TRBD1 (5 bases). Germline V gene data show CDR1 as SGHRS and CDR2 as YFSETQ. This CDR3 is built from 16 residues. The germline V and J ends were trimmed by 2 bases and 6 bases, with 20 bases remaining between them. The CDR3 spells CASSFRGGQGEDGYTF. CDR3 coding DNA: TGCGCCAGCAGCTTTAGAGGCGGGCAGGGAGAGGATGGCTACACCTTC.

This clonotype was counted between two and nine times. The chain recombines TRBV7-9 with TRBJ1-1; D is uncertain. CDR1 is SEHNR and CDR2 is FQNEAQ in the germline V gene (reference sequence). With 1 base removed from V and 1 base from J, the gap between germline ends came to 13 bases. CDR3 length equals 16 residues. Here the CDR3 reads CASSLVGPFRNTEAFF. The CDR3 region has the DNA TGTGCCAGCAGCTTAGTAGGCCCCTTTCGGAACACTGAAGCTTTCTTT.

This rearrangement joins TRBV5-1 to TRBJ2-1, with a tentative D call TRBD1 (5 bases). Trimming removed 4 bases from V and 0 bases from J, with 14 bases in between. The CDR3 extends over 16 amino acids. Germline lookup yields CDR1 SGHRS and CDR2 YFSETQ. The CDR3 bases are TGCGCCAGCAGCCTAGACAGCAAGAGCTCCTACAATGAGCAGTTCTTC. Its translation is CASSLDSKSSYNEQFF.

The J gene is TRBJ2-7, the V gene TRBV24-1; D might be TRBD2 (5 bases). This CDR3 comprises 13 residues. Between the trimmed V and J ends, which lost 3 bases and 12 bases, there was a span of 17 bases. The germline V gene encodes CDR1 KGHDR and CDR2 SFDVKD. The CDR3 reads CATSDGLTSRRYF. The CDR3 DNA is TGTGCCACCAGTGATGGACTGACATCGAGGCGGTACTTC.

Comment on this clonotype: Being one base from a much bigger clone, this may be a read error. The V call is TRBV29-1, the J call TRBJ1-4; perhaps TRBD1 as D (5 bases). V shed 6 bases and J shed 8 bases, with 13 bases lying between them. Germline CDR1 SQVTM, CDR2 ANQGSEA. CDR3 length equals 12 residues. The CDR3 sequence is CSVVPGREKLFF. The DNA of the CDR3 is TGCAGCGTAGTGCCAGGGCGGGAAAAACTGTTTTTT.

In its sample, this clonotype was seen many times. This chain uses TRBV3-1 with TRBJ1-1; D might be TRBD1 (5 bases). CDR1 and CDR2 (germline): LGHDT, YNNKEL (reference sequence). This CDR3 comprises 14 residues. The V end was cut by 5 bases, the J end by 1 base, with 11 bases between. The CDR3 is CASSLRGRNTEAFF. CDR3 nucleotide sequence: TGTGCCAGCAGCTTGCGGGGACGGAACACTGAAGCTTTCTTT.

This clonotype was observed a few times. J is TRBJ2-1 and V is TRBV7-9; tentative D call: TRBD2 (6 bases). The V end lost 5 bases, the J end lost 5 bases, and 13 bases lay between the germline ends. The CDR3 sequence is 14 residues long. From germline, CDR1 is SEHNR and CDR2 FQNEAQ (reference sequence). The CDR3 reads CASSDRDWNNEQFF. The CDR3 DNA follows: TGTGCCAGCAGCGACCGGGACTGGAACAATGAGCAGTTCTTC.

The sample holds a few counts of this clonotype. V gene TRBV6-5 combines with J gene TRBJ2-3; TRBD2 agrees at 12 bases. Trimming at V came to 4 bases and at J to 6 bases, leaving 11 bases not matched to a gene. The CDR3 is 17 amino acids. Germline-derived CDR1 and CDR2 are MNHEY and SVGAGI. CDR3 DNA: TGTGCCAGCAGTTCGAACGGGGCTAGCGGGAGGGGGGATACGCAGTATTTT. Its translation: CASSSNGASGRGDTQYF.

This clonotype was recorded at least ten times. The CDR3 loop reads CSARRGRGGETQYF. DNA of the CDR3: TGCAGTGCTAGGAGGGGCAGGGGAGGAGAGACCCAGTACTTC. The chain joins TRBV20-1 to TRBJ2-5, with D possibly called TRBD1 or TRBD2 (6 bases each). Per germline, CDR1 DFQATT and CDR2 SNEGSKA (reference sequence). The V end was cut by 3 bases, the J end by 4 bases, with 15 bases between. This CDR3 has 14 amino acids.

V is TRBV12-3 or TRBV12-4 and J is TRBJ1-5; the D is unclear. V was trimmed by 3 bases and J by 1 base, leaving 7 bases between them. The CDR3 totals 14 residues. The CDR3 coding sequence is TGTGCCAGCAGTTTCCATTGGAGCAATCAGCCCCAGCATTTT. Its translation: CASSFHWSNQPQHF.

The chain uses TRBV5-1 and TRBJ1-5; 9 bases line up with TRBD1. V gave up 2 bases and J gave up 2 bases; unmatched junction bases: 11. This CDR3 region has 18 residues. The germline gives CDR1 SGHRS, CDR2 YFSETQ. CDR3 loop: CASSFISQGTGRNQPQHF. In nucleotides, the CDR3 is TGCGCCAGCAGCTTTATAAGTCAAGGGACAGGGCGCAATCAGCCCCAGCATTTT. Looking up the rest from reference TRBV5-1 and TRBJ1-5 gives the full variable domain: KAGVTQTPRYLIKTRGQQVTLSCSPISGHRSVSWYQQTPGQGLQFLFEYFSETQRNKGNFPGRFSGRQFSNSRSEMNVSTLELGDSALYLCASSFISQGTGRNQPQHFGDGTRLSIL.

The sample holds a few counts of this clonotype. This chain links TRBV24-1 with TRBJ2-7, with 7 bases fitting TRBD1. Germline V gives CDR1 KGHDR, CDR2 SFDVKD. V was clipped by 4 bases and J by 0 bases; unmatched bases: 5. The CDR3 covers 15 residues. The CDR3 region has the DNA TGTGCCACCAGTGACGCCGGGACAGCCTCCTACGAGCAGTACTTC. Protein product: CATSDAGTASYEQYF.

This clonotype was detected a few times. The CDR3 here is CASSPDYFSNQPQHF. The CDR3, as DNA: TGTGCCAGCAGTCCTGATTATTTTAGCAATCAGCCCCAGCATTTT. The chain carries TRBV6-1 and TRBJ1-5; D unresolved. Trimming took off 5 bases at V and 0 bases at J, with 11 bases between the two ends. The V gene's germline CDR1 is MNHNS and CDR2 SASEGT. The CDR3 extends over 15 amino acids.

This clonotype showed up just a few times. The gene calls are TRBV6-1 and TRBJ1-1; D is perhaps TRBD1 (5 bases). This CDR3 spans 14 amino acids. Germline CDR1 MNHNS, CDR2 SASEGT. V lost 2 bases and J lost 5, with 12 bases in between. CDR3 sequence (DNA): TGTGCCAGCAGTGAACAGGGCGGAGGGACTGAAGCTTTCTTT. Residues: CASSEQGGGTEAFF.

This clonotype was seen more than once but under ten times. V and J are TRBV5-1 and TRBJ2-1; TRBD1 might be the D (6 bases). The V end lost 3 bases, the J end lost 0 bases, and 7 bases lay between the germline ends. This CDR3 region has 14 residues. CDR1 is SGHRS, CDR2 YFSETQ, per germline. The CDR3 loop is CASSSGDSYNEQFF. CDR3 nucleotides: TGCGCCAGCAGCTCAGGGGACTCCTACAATGAGCAGTTCTTC.

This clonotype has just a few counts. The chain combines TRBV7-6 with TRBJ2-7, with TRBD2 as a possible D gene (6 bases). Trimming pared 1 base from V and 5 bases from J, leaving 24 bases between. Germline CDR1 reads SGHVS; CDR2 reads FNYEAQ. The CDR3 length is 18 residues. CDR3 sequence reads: CASSLGVVMGGIYDEQYF. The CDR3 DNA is TGTGCCAGCAGCTTAGGAGTTGTCATGGGGGGTATTTACGACGAGCAGTACTTC.

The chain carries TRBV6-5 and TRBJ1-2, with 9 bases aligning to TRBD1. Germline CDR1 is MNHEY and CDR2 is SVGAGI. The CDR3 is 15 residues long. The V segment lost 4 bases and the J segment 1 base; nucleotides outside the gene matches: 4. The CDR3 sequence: CASSSRDRVNYGYTF. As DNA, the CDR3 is TGTGCCAGCAGTTCCCGGGACAGGGTTAACTATGGCTACACCTTC.

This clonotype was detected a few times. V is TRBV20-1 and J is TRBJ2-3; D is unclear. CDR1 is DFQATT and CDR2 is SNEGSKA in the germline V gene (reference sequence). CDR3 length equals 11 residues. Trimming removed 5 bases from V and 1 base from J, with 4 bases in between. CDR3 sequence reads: CSAGGTDTQYF. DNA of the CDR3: TGCAGTGCTGGGGGCACAGATACGCAGTATTTT.